These 19 T cell receptor beta chains share one sample of origin, sequenced in a study of blood T cell repertoires in COVID-19. Clones were read by immunoSEQ multiplex PCR, and TCRdb kept only the in-frame ones, dropping some. The table records approximately 150,000 clones, over 65% of them present only once. Sequenced material: peripheral blood. The receptor source for this set is a man over 45 with acute or convalescent COVID-19.

The chain combines TRBV6-4 with TRBJ2-7, with a tentative D call TRBD2 (6 bases). The CDR3 sequence is 11 residues long. CDR1 is MRHNA and CDR2 is SNTAGT in the germline V gene. The CDR3 DNA reads as TGTGTGCCAGAAGCCCGGGGGGAGCAGTACTTC. Its translation is CVPEARGEQYF.

The chain has TRBV5-4 and TRBJ2-7; D is perhaps TRBD1 (7 bases). V shed 4 bases and J shed 2 bases, with 13 bases lying between them. The CDR3 consists of 14 residues. Germline V gene lookup returns CDR1 SGHNT and CDR2 YYREEE (reference sequence). The CDR3 is CASSVTGRPYEQYF. The CDR3 nucleotides read TGTGCCAGCAGCGTGACAGGGAGGCCCTACGAGCAGTACTTC.

This clone was observed a handful of times. The chain uses TRBV19 and TRBJ1-5, with a weak D call TRBD1 (5 bases). The germline V gene encodes CDR1 LNHDA and CDR2 SQIVND (reference sequence). There are 15 residues in the CDR3. V dropped 0 bases and J dropped 3 bases, with 9 bases sitting between them. CDR3 loop: CASSIDHRLNQPQHF. Here the CDR3 DNA reads TGTGCCAGTAGTATAGATCACAGGCTCAATCAGCCCCAGCATTTT.

This chain uses TRBV5-1 with TRBJ1-1, with no clear D. The CDR3 loop spans 15 amino acids. Trimming shortened V by 1 base and J by 0 bases, and 10 bases separated the two germline ends. The germline CDR1 and CDR2 sequences are SGHRS and YFSETQ. The CDR3 DNA follows: TGCGCCAGCAGCTTGACAGACCCCTTGAACACTGAAGCTTTCTTT. Residues: CASSLTDPLNTEAFF. The complete variable domain, with remaining parts taken from reference TRBV5-1 and TRBJ1-1, reads KAGVTQTPRYLIKTRGQQVTLSCSPISGHRSVSWYQQTPGQGLQFLFEYFSETQRNKGNFPGRFSGRQFSNSRSEMNVSTLELGDSALYLCASSLTDPLNTEAFFGQGTRLTVV.

The chain recombines TRBV4-1 with TRBJ2-2, with D hard to call. V lost 0 bases to trimming and J lost 5 bases, with 7 bases between them. The CDR3 is made up of 14 amino acids. In germline, CDR1 is MGHRA, CDR2 YSYEKL. CDR3 sequence: CASSQDIITGELFF. The CDR3 DNA reads as TGCGCCAGCAGCCAAGATATAATAACCGGGGAGCTGTTTTTT.

This chain links TRBV13 with TRBJ1-2; no firm D call. CDR1 PRHDT and CDR2 FYEKMQ come from the germline V gene (reference sequence). The V end was cut by 2 bases, the J end by 3 bases, with 16 bases between. This CDR3 is 16 amino acids long. The CDR3 DNA sequence: TGTGCCAGCAGCTTATTGGGCCAAACCTCTGACTATGGCTACACCTTC. It yields the protein CASSLLGQTSDYGYTF.

The chain is built from TRBV6-5 and TRBJ2-1; a possible D gene is TRBD1 (6 bases). V was shortened by 4 bases and J by 7 bases, with 14 bases between the two germline ends. Germline V gene sequence: CDR1 MNHEY, CDR2 SVGAGI. The CDR3 runs to 14 residues. The CDR3 protein is CASSSSQGTNEQFF. CDR3 coding DNA: TGTGCCAGCAGTTCCTCGCAGGGGACGAATGAGCAGTTCTTC.

The chain uses TRBV19 and TRBJ2-3; the match to TRBD1 covers 7 bases. The CDR3 totals 15 residues. Trimming cost V 0 bases and J 1 base; bases outside gene matches: 1. Per the germline V gene, CDR1 is LNHDA and CDR2 is SQIVND (reference sequence). CDR3: CASSIDQGGTDTQYF. CDR3 coding DNA: TGTGCCAGTAGTATAGATCAGGGGGGCACAGATACGCAGTATTTT.

The chain is built from TRBV30 and TRBJ2-7; 7 positions agree with TRBD2. The CDR3 is made up of 14 amino acids. Germline V CDR1 and CDR2: GTSNPN, SVGIG (reference sequence). V lost 2 bases and J lost 4; bases outside the gene matches: 8. CDR3 coding DNA: TGTGCCTGGAGTAAGCCACTAGCGCCATACGAGCAGTACTTC. Protein sequence: CAWSKPLAPYEQYF.

The gene calls are TRBV12-3 or TRBV12-4 and TRBJ2-2; D remains unclear. Trimming took off 5 bases at V and 6 bases at J, with 4 bases between the two ends. The CDR3 has 11 amino acids. CDR3 loop: CASSISGELFF. CDR3 nucleotides: TGTGCCAGCAGTATCTCCGGGGAGCTGTTTTTT.

The CDR3 here is CASSLVWGQGGTGYTF. The CDR3 coding sequence is TGTGCCAGCAGCTTAGTATGGGGACAGGGAGGCACTGGCTACACCTTC. The chain joins TRBV7-2 to TRBJ1-2, with 9 nucleotides matching TRBD1. V dropped 1 base and J dropped 7; count of bases not matched to a gene: 10. Germline-derived CDR1 and CDR2 are SGHTA and FQGNSA. This CDR3 is built from 16 residues.

The chain combines TRBV12-3 or TRBV12-4 with TRBJ1-2; the D gene is possibly TRBD1 (6 bases). V was trimmed by 6 bases and J by 8 bases, leaving 16 bases between them. This CDR3 is built from 13 residues. The DNA for the CDR3 is TGTGCCAGCAGCAGACAGGTATCGGCGGGCTACACCTTC. Translated: CASSRQVSAGYTF.

This clone was picked up a small number of times. CDR3 amino acids: CAISNSGDYNEQFF. The CDR3 bases are TGTGCCATCAGTAATAGCGGGGACTACAATGAGCAGTTCTTC. This chain links TRBV10-3 with TRBJ2-1, with TRBD2 matching over 8 bases. V shed 5 bases, J shed 3 bases, and the junction held 3 bases outside the gene matches. The germline gives CDR1 ENHRY, CDR2 SYGVKD. The CDR3 extends over 14 amino acids.

V is TRBV7-3 and J is TRBJ1-6; D is possibly TRBD1 (5 bases). Trimming shortened V by 5 bases and J by 9 bases, and 14 bases separated the two germline ends. This CDR3 has 14 amino acids. Germline CDR1 and CDR2: SGHTA and FQGTGA. The DNA for the CDR3 is TGTGCCAGCAGCGGGGCCAGGGCTAGTTCACCCCTCCACTTT. It encodes CASSGARASSPLHF.

The CDR3 DNA reads as TGTGCCAGCAGCGGAGGCGGGGACCGAGTCGCTTTCTTT. As protein: CASSGGGDRVAFF. The chain couples TRBV4-2 to TRBJ1-1, with D possibly TRBD1 on 5 matching bases. The V end lost 5 bases, the J end lost 11 bases, and 18 bases lay between the germline ends. The CDR3 is 13 amino acids. Looked up from germline, CDR1 is LGHNA and CDR2 is YNFKEQ.

This clone was recorded a few times. The genes are TRBV14 and TRBJ2-1; TRBD2 agrees at 9 bases. CDR1 and CDR2 (germline): SGHDN, FVKESK. This CDR3 is 17 amino acids long. With 3 bases clipped from V and 7 bases from J, the junction kept 13 bases outside the gene matches. CDR3 in amino acids: CASSHGILAGGRNEQFF. In nucleotides, the CDR3 is TGTGCCAGCAGCCACGGGATACTTGCGGGGGGGAGGAATGAGCAGTTCTTC.

The CDR3: CASSPWGAYEQYF. The CDR3 region has the DNA TGTGCCAGCTCGCCGTGGGGGGCCTACGAGCAGTACTTC. The chain employs TRBV28 and TRBJ2-7; D is perhaps TRBD2 (6 bases). The CDR3 has 13 residues. V was clipped by 8 bases and J by 2 bases, with 13 bases between them. CDR1 MDHEN and CDR2 SYDVKM come from the germline V gene.

The chain uses TRBV7-9 and TRBJ1-1; D gene ambiguous. The length of the CDR3 is 14 residues. Trimming left V 2 bases short and J 4 bases short, with 11 bases between. Germline CDR1 reads SEHNR; CDR2 reads FQNEAQ (reference sequence). The CDR3 region has the DNA TGTGCCAGCAGCTTAACGGTGGTTTCCACTGAAGCTTTCTTT. This codes for CASSLTVVSTEAFF.

This clone appeared once. The chain uses TRBV5-1 and TRBJ1-1, with D possibly TRBD1 on 5 matching bases. The CDR3 covers 18 residues. Per the germline V gene, CDR1 is SGHRS and CDR2 is YFSETQ. V was clipped by 0 bases and J by 1 base, with 19 bases between them. The CDR3 bases are TGCGCCAGCAGCTTGGTAAGCAGGGAGGTCGATAGGAACACTGAAGCTTTCTTT. Translating it yields CASSLVSREVDRNTEAFF.